Sequencing of this TCR beta chain was carried out in a study of cytomegalovirus exposure and HLA in healthy donors. Findings and caveats of the study: TCR beta sequences numbering roughly 16,000 were associated with HLA alleles at 0.05 false discovery rate in a later analysis.

Losses at the gene ends were 8 bases for V and 3 bases for J; bases not matched to a gene: 9. Germline V lookup: CDR1 MNHEY, CDR2 SVGAGI. The CDR3 has 14 residues. 13 Jbeta primers and 60 Vbeta primers were used for the PCR. Using immunoSEQ multiplex PCR, the repertoire was profiled, and TCRdb retains in-frame clones only, with some absent. The repertoire has some 34,000 clones, 65% to 70% of them found once; the top ten carry 10%. Comments on this clone: Its specificity is unknown.

The sequencing input was PBMCs. The V gene is TRBV6-5, the J gene TRBJ1-2, with 7 positions matching TRBD1. This TCR was sampled from a man aged 35 to 55 in good health and CMV-seropositive. The CDR3 reads CASVRGNGDYGYTF. Written as DNA, the CDR3 is TGTGCCAGCGTCAGGGGGAACGGGGACTATGGCTACACCTTC.